A selection of T cell receptor beta chains follows, all from one sample in a study of blood T cell repertoires in COVID-19. Measured with immunoSEQ multiplex PCR; TCRdb has only the in-frame clones, and not every one. Of hundreds of thousands of clones listed, 90% are singletons. The sample was PBMCs or T cells enriched from blood (not recorded which). The receptors come from a man aged 50-60 years who had been exposed to COVID-19. The CDR3 runs from the conserved cysteine through the conserved F or W. D genes are given only for firm matches. Rows may omit the clone size; those that give it use once, few, many or a size class.

TGTGCCAGCAGCCTCAGAGACAGCAATTCACCCCTCCACTTT | CASSLRDSNSPLHF | TRBV7-6 | . | TRBJ1-6 | 14 | .
TGCGCCAGCAGCTTGGCCGCGGGATACGAGCAGTACTTC | CASSLAAGYEQYF | TRBV5-1 | . | TRBJ2-7 | 13 | .
TGTGCCAGCAGCTACTACAGGGGGCTAAACTATGGCTACACCTTC | CASSYYRGLNYGYTF | TRBV11-3 | TRBD1 | TRBJ1-2 | 15 | .
TGTGCCAGCAGCTTTCCCCTCAGGGACATAGGCTACACCTTC | CASSFPLRDIGYTF | TRBV11-2 | . | TRBJ1-2 | 14 | .
TGTGCCAGCAGTGGAGGGACAGCGAGGACCGGGGAGCTGTTTTTT | CASSGGTARTGELFF | TRBV2 | TRBD1 | TRBJ2-2 | 15 | .
TGTGCCAGCAGTGCAGGGGTACAGACCCAGTACTTC | CASSAGVQTQYF | TRBV2 | . | TRBJ2-5 | 12 | .
TGTGCCAGTAGCCCAAGGACAGCATATAATTCACCCCTCCACTTT | CASSPRTAYNSPLHF | TRBV19 | . | TRBJ1-6 | 15 | .
TGTGCCAGCAGTGTGGACAGTAGCTCTGGAAACACCATATATTTT | CASSVDSSSGNTIYF | TRBV25-1 | . | TRBJ1-3 | 15 | .
TGTGCCAGCAGCCCAACTGGGGGGGGTACTAATGAAAAACTGTTTTTT | CASSPTGGGTNEKLFF | TRBV14 | . | TRBJ1-4 | 16 | .
TGTGCCAGCTCACCCACGGGACAGAACAATCAGCCCCAGCATTTT | CASSPTGQNNQPQHF | TRBV18 | TRBD1 | TRBJ1-5 | 15 | .
TGTGCCAGCAGCCCCCTCCAGGGAGGTCAAGGGGACACTGAAGCTTTCTTT | CASSPLQGGQGDTEAFF | TRBV7-8 | . | TRBJ1-1 | 17 | .
TGTGCCAGCAGCTCGAGACAGGGGGTAGAGCTAGGTGAAAAACTGTTTTTT | CASSSRQGVELGEKLFF | TRBV13 | TRBD1 | TRBJ1-4 | 17 | .
TGCGCCAGCAGTGAGTACGGGACTAGCGGGAACAATGAGCAGTTCTTC | CASSEYGTSGNNEQFF | TRBV10-1 | TRBD2 | TRBJ2-1 | 16 | .
TGTGCCAGCAGCCAAGATAGCGGGATATACATTCAGTACTTC | CASSQDSGIYIQYF | TRBV7-2 | TRBD2 | TRBJ2-4 | 14 | .
TGTGCCAGCAGCTTATTAGGAGGGAGTGAGGATGGCTACACCTTC | CASSLLGGSEDGYTF | TRBV7-6 | . | TRBJ1-2 | 15 | .
TGTGCCAGCAGTTTATTGGACAGGGAAAATGAAAAACTGTTTTTT | CASSLLDRENEKLFF | TRBV28 | TRBD1 | TRBJ1-4 | 15 | .
TGTGCCAGCAGCTTCCGGGACAGGGGCGAGACCCAGTACTTC | CASSFRDRGETQYF | TRBV5-4 | TRBD1 | TRBJ2-5 | 14 | .
TGCGCCAGCAGCAGTTCCGGGACAGGCTATGAAGCTTTCTTT | CASSSSGTGYEAFF | TRBV5-1 | TRBD1 | TRBJ1-1 | 14 | .
TGTGCCAGCAGCGTTCAGGGCTCTGGAAACACCATATATTTT | CASSVQGSGNTIYF | TRBV9 | . | TRBJ1-3 | 14 | .
TGTGCCACCAGCAGAGATCTTCAGGCTGAAGCTTTCTTT | CATSRDLQAEAFF | TRBV15 | . | TRBJ1-1 | 13 | .
TGTGCCAGCAGCGTGGACAGGGGAAACTATGGCTACACCTTC | CASSVDRGNYGYTF | TRBV9 | TRBD1 | TRBJ1-2 | 14 | .
TGTGCCAGCTGTGGGGCGGCCAAAAACATTCAGTACTTC | CASCGAAKNIQYF | TRBV2 | . | TRBJ2-4 | 13 | .
TGCAGCGTTGCCGAAAAAAATACAAAAAACATTCAGTACTTC | CSVAEKNTKNIQYF | TRBV29-1 | . | TRBJ2-4 | 14 | once
TGTGCCAGCAGCCCCCCAGGCAACTCTGGGGCCAACGTCCTGACTTTC | CASSPPGNSGANVLTF | TRBV4-2 | . | TRBJ2-6 | 16 | .
TGTGCCACCAGCGGCGACAGGGGGACCTACAATGAGCAGTTCTTC | CATSGDRGTYNEQFF | TRBV15 | TRBD1 | TRBJ2-1 | 15 | .
TGTGCCACCAGTCTCAGGCCTTTGGGTGAAAAACTGTTTTTT | CATSLRPLGEKLFF | TRBV24-1 | . | TRBJ1-4 | 14 | .
TGCGCCAGCAGCTCGCCCGCAACCGCGAACGAGCAGTACTTC | CASSSPATANEQYF | TRBV5-1 | . | TRBJ2-7 | 14 | .
TGTGCCAGCAGCTTAGGACTAGCCATTGAGTACTTC | CASSLGLAIEYF | TRBV7-9 | TRBD2 | TRBJ2-5 | 12 | once
TGTGCCAGCAGTGAGGGACAGGGTTGGACTGAAGCTTTCTTT | CASSEGQGWTEAFF | TRBV2 | TRBD1 | TRBJ1-1 | 14 | .
TGTGCCAGCGGGCAAGGGAACACTGAAGCTTTCTTT | CASGQGNTEAFF | TRBV6-5 | . | TRBJ1-1 | 12 | few
TGTGCCACCAGCAGAGAAGGGGTAAGGCAGCCCCAGCATTTT | CATSREGVRQPQHF | TRBV15 | . | TRBJ1-5 | 14 | few
TGTGCCAGCAGCTTAGACAGGGTGGGGAATGAGCAGTTCTTC | CASSLDRVGNEQFF | TRBV7-2 | . | TRBJ2-1 | 14 | .
TGTGCCAGCAGTGAAGGTTCGAGCTTCACCCCCGGGAAACTGTTTTTT | CASSEGSSFTPGKLFF | TRBV2 | . | TRBJ1-4 | 16 | .
TGCGCCAGCAGCTTGGCTAGCGGGGGTTTATACAATGAGCAGTTCTTC | CASSLASGGLYNEQFF | TRBV5-1 | TRBD2 | TRBJ2-1 | 16 | once
TGTGCCAGCTCACCACAGTCAGCGAACACCGGGGAGCTGTTTTTT | CASSPQSANTGELFF | TRBV18 | . | TRBJ2-2 | 15 | .
TGTGCCAGCAGCTTCCGGGACAGGCAAGAAGAGACCCAGTACTTC | CASSFRDRQEETQYF | TRBV21-1 | . | TRBJ2-5 | 15 | .
TGTGCCAGTAGTATTGGTGGGCTCTACAATTCACCCCTCCACTTT | CASSIGGLYNSPLHF | TRBV19 | . | TRBJ1-6 | 15 | .
TGTGCCAGCAGCTTTCAGTTGGTAGCCTCGGAAGGAGAGACCCAGTACTTC | CASSFQLVASEGETQYF | TRBV5-4 | . | TRBJ2-5 | 17 | .
TGTGCCAGCAGTCAGACCCCGGCGGGTGCGCAGTTCTTC | CASSQTPAGAQFF | TRBV28 | . | TRBJ2-1 | 13 | .
TGTGCCAGCAGGGGGCAGGGCATTAATCAGCCCCAGCATTTT | CASRGQGINQPQHF | TRBV28 | . | TRBJ1-5 | 14 | once
TGCGCCAGCAGCCAAAGAACGGGACAGGGGGGGAATGAAAAACTGTTTTTT | CASSQRTGQGGNEKLFF | TRBV4-1 | TRBD1 | TRBJ1-4 | 17 | .
TGTGCCTGGAGCCGACAGGGCCTGGGCACAGATACGCAGTATTTT | CAWSRQGLGTDTQYF | TRBV30 | TRBD1 | TRBJ2-3 | 15 | .
TGTGCCAGCAGTCCGGACAGGGATGGGTGGTTGGGGACAGATACGCAGTATTTT | CASSPDRDGWLGTDTQYF | TRBV7-2 | TRBD1 | TRBJ2-3 | 18 | .
TGTGCCAGTAGTCTACAGGTAGGGGCCTACAATGAGCAGTTCTTC | CASSLQVGAYNEQFF | TRBV19 | . | TRBJ2-1 | 15 | .
TGTGCCAGCGCACAGGGATTAGTTGCAACTAATGAAAAACTGTTTTTT | CASAQGLVATNEKLFF | TRBV5-8 | . | TRBJ1-4 | 16 | .
TGTGCCAGCTCACCTGGGCGGGATGAAAAACTGTTTTTT | CASSPGRDEKLFF | TRBV18 | . | TRBJ1-4 | 13 | .
TGTGCCAGCAGCCACAAACCGGGACAGGGGAGCCCCGTCACTGAAGCTTTCTTT | CASSHKPGQGSPVTEAFF | TRBV9 | TRBD1 | TRBJ1-1 | 18 | .
TGTGCCAGCAGCTCCCTAGCGGGGGGGCCACTCACAGATACGCAGTATTTT | CASSSLAGGPLTDTQYF | TRBV7-6 | TRBD2 | TRBJ2-3 | 17 | .
TGTGCCAGCAGTCTGTTGAACACTGAAGCTTTCTTT | CASSLLNTEAFF | TRBV28 | . | TRBJ1-1 | 12 | .
TGTGCCAGCAGCTTAACACTAGCGTCCTACAATGAGCAGTTCTTC | CASSLTLASYNEQFF | TRBV7-3 | TRBD2 | TRBJ2-1 | 15 | .
TGTGCCAGCTCACCCTCCTTGGCACAGAGCTCTGGAAACACCATATATTTT | CASSPSLAQSSGNTIYF | TRBV18 | . | TRBJ1-3 | 17 | .
TGTGCCAGCACTATGGCAGGCGTCGGCGGAAACACCATATATTTT | CASTMAGVGGNTIYF | TRBV2 | . | TRBJ1-3 | 15 | .
TGTGCCAGCTCACTACAGACAGGGGTGGGGTCACCCCTCCACTTT | CASSLQTGVGSPLHF | TRBV18 | TRBD1 | TRBJ1-6 | 15 | once
TGTGCCAGCAGCCAATTACTAGGAGCCGCAGATACGCAGTATTTT | CASSQLLGAADTQYF | TRBV14 | . | TRBJ2-3 | 15 | .
TGTGCCAGCAGTTCCGCAGGGGGCACTGAAGCTTTCTTT | CASSSAGGTEAFF | TRBV7-2 | TRBD1 | TRBJ1-1 | 13 | .
TGTGCCAGCAGTTTAATAGAACCCACCGGGGAGCTGTTTTTT | CASSLIEPTGELFF | TRBV27 | . | TRBJ2-2 | 14 | .
TGTGCCACTACGATGCGGGGGCAAGTCCGTGAGACCCAGTACTTC | CATTMRGQVRETQYF | TRBV28 | . | TRBJ2-5 | 15 | .
TGTGCCAGCCTCCCCGCGGGACAGGGCTACGAGCAGTACTTC | CASLPAGQGYEQYF | TRBV5-6 | TRBD1 | TRBJ2-7 | 14 | once
TGTGCCAGCAGCGTAGACGCGGGGGGAGGCACAGATACGCAGTATTTT | CASSVDAGGGTDTQYF | TRBV9 | TRBD2 | TRBJ2-3 | 16 | .